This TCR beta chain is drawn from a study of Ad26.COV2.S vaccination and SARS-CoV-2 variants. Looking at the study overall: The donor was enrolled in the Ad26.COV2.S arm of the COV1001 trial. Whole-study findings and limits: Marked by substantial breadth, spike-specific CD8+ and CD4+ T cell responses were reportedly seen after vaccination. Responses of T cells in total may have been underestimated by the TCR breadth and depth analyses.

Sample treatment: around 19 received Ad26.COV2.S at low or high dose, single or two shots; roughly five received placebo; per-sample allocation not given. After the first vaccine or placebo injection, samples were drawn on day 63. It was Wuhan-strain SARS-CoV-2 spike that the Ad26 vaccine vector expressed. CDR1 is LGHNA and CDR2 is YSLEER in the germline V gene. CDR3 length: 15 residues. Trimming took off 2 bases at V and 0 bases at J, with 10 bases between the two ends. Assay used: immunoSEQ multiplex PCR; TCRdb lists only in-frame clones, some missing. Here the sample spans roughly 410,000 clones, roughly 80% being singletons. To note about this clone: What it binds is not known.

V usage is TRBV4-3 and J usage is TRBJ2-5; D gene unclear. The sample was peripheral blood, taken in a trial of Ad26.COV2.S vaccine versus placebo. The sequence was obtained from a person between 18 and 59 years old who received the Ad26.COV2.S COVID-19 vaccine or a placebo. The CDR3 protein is CASSQKLTDQETQYF. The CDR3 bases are TGCGCCAGCAGCCAAAAATTAACAGACCAAGAGACCCAGTACTTC.